Reported below is one T cell receptor beta chain. Its antigen is unidentified. Profiled with immunoSEQ multiplex PCR; TCRdb holds only in-frame clones, not every one. The sample has under 20,000 clones; approximately 80% are singletons. The CDR3 is made up of 14 amino acids. Germline loops: CDR1 MNHEY, CDR2 SMNVEV (reference sequence). V was clipped by 5 bases and J by 5 bases; unmatched bases: 4. The data belong to a study of CD4 T cells in relation to SARS-CoV-2 and coronaviruses. Study findings and constraints: Crossreactive clones expanded significantly less to SARS-CoV-2 than monoreactive clones.

The unexposed donors gave CD4+ T cells in about 2011-2018, prior to COVID-19. CD4+ T cells were isolated from the cells after nine to eleven days of culture. The sample was CD4+ T cells from PBMCs, cultured in vitro. This sequence joins TRBV27 and TRBJ1-4; 8 positions match TRBD1. The clonotype was recovered from a human donor in good health. The CDR3 reads CASSLTGVNEKLFF. CDR3 DNA sequence: TGTGCCAGCAGTCTGACAGGGGTGAATGAAAAACTGTTTTTT.